This T cell receptor (beta chain) was captured in a study of blood T cells in healthy people across ages. Study-level background: Template switching captured about one barcoded beta molecule per two T cells.

Worth noting for this clonotype: Antigen: not known.

Through a sample-barcoded 5' primer and a J-beta primer mix, a second PCR was run for roughly 6 to 12 cycles. Each cDNA molecule was tagged by a template-switch adaptor that had 12 random nucleotides. TCRdb re-called the 5' RACE reads through MiXCR, storing one row per CDR3 protein. The sample contains 730,000 or so distinct CDR3 sequences, more than 40% of which appear only once. Whole-study results and caveats: No one knew whether donors had CMV, which possibly confounded expanded clonotype changes. Per million T cells, TCR beta diversity dropped about linearly as age rose.

V lost 5 bases to trimming and J lost 4 bases, with 6 bases between them. This CDR3 has 12 amino acids. The germline CDR1 and CDR2 sequences are SGHTA and FQGNSA. The receptor's source is a woman in her sixties or seventies in good health. The sequencing input was blood. V usage is TRBV7-2 and J usage is TRBJ2-1; possible D gene TRBD2, 5 bases. The CDR3 protein is CTSSPGYNEQFF. CDR3 DNA: TGTACCAGCAGCCCGGGATACAATGAGCAGTTCTTC.